The rows below give T cell receptor beta chains drawn from one sample of a study of T cell clonotyping in hematopoietic cell transplantation. Repertoires were generated with immunoSEQ multiplex PCR, while TCRdb's copy carries only in-frame clones and drops some. The table has roughly 15,000 clones, 90% seen once. Specimen: peripheral blood mononuclear cells. These receptors were obtained from a man between 45 and 60 years old in good health. Some clones in this sample may be carry-over from other donors' samples. CDR3s include the opening cysteine and the closing phenylalanine or tryptophan. A D gene is named only where the DNA matches it firmly. Part of the rows lack a size; the others show once, few, many or a class for expanded clones.

clone_size j_call v_call d_call cdr3_length cdr3_aa cdr3_nt
. TRBJ2-5 TRBV7-2 . 14 CASSLVPGQETQYF TGTGCCAGCAGCTTAGTTCCGGGACAAGAGACCCAGTACTTC
. TRBJ2-7 TRBV4-1 . 15 CASSQDGRGALEQYF TGCGCCAGCAGCCAAGATGGCAGGGGGGCCCTCGAGCAGTACTTC
. TRBJ2-1 TRBV30 . 13 CARAGALRNEQFF TGTGCCCGGGCTGGTGCTCTTAGGAATGAGCAGTTCTTC
. TRBJ2-3 TRBV4-2 TRBD2 16 CASSQDRASGADTQYF TGTGCCAGCAGCCAAGATCGGGCTAGCGGGGCAGATACGCAGTATTTT
. TRBJ1-2 TRBV25-1 TRBD1 17 CASRETGAARANYGYTF TGTGCCAGCAGGGAGACAGGGGCCGCTCGTGCTAACTATGGCTACACCTTC
. TRBJ1-2 TRBV10-3 . 14 CAISERKGPYGYTF TGTGCCATCAGTGAGCGGAAAGGACCCTATGGCTACACCTTC
. TRBJ2-2 TRBV4-3 . 14 CASSQDLDSGELFF TGCGCCAGCAGCCAAGATCTCGACAGCGGGGAGCTGTTTTTT
few TRBJ2-5 TRBV5-6 . 11 CASSAVGTQYF TGTGCCAGCAGCGCCGTAGGGACCCAGTACTTC
. TRBJ1-2 TRBV4-2 . 17 CASSQATAGVTVGGYTF TGTGCCAGCAGCCAAGCCACTGCGGGGGTTACGGTGGGTGGCTACACCTTC
. TRBJ1-5 TRBV30 . 14 CAWRPEEGYQPQHF TGTGCCTGGAGGCCGGAAGAGGGGTATCAGCCCCAGCATTTT
. TRBJ1-5 TRBV19 TRBD1 16 CASSLDRAVRNQPQHF TGTGCCAGTAGCTTAGACAGGGCGGTAAGAAATCAGCCCCAGCATTTT
. TRBJ2-3 TRBV5-4 . 16 CASSRPVQGPADTQYF TGTGCCAGCAGCCGCCCAGTACAGGGTCCGGCAGATACGCAGTATTTT
once TRBJ1-4 TRBV6-5 . 16 CASSLQGIPTNEKLFF TGTGCCAGCAGTTTGCAGGGGATCCCAACTAATGAAAAACTGTTTTTT
. TRBJ1-2 TRBV4-1 . 11 CASSRGGGYTF TGCGCCAGCAGCCGGGGTGGTGGCTACACCTTC
. TRBJ1-2 TRBV27 TRBD1 12 CASSFPGGRYTF TGTGCCAGCAGTTTCCCAGGGGGACGCTACACCTTC
. TRBJ2-5 TRBV5-1 . 11 CASRSEGAQYF TGCGCCAGCAGATCTGAAGGGGCCCAGTACTTC
. TRBJ1-2 TRBV5-6 . 14 CASSLAGPGYGYTF TGTGCCAGCAGCTTGGCGGGCCCAGGGTATGGCTACACCTTC
. TRBJ2-1 TRBV20-1 . 11 CSAGEDNEQFF TGCAGTGCGGGGGAAGACAATGAGCAGTTCTTC
. TRBJ1-3 TRBV9 . 18 CASSVGVGGTYSGNTIYF TGTGCCAGCAGCGTAGGCGTAGGAGGTACATACTCTGGAAACACCATATATTTT
once TRBJ1-2 TRBV30 . 12 CAWMATNYGYTF TGTGCCTGGATGGCGACTAACTATGGCTACACCTTC
once TRBJ1-3 TRBV9 TRBD1 15 CASTPSGTGGHTIYF TGTGCCAGCACCCCCTCCGGGACAGGGGGACACACCATATATTTT
. TRBJ1-2 TRBV19 . 14 CASKEWNEAYGYTF TGTGCCAGTAAGGAGTGGAACGAAGCCTATGGCTACACCTTC
. TRBJ1-6 TRBV30 . 13 CAWTGLGDSPLHF TGTGCCTGGACAGGGCTAGGGGATTCACCCCTCCACTTT
. TRBJ1-6 TRBV6-5 . 15 CASTTRGEGNSPLHF TGTGCCAGCACCACCCGGGGGGAGGGGAATTCACCCCTCCACTTT
few TRBJ1-2 TRBV6-5 . 16 CASSYITRRGNYGYTF TGTGCCAGCAGTTACATCACGCGTCGGGGGAACTATGGCTACACCTTC
. TRBJ1-5 TRBV7-2 . 15 CASSPQGRYNQPQHF TGTGCCAGCAGCCCACAGGGTCGGTACAATCAGCCCCAGCATTTT
. TRBJ2-7 TRBV28 TRBD1 13 CASRQTGRHEQYF TGTGCCAGCAGGCAGACAGGGAGACACGAGCAGTACTTC
. TRBJ2-2 TRBV4-1 TRBD2 16 CASSHPSGGGTGELFF TGCGCCAGCAGCCACCCTAGCGGGGGAGGCACCGGGGAGCTGTTTTTT
. TRBJ1-2 TRBV6-6 . 11 CASSYVSGYTF TGTGCCAGCAGTTACGTATCGGGCTACACCTTC
. TRBJ2-2 TRBV6-5 . 14 CASRLQPNTGELFF TGTGCCAGCAGGTTACAGCCGAACACCGGGGAGCTGTTTTTT
. TRBJ2-6 TRBV5-1 . 14 CASSLVAGANVLTF TGCGCCAGCAGCTTGGTTGCTGGGGCCAACGTCCTGACTTTC
. TRBJ1-2 TRBV11-3 . 14 CASQANRASGGYTF TGTGCCAGCCAAGCAAACAGGGCATCGGGTGGCTACACCTTC
. TRBJ1-6 TRBV28 . 14 CASRGERINSPLHF TGTGCCAGCAGGGGAGAACGGATTAATTCACCCCTCCACTTT
. TRBJ1-6 TRBV4-1 TRBD1 16 CASSQETDRGLSPLHF TGCGCCAGCAGCCAAGAAACGGACAGGGGGCTTTCACCCCTCCACTTT
. TRBJ1-5 TRBV7-8 . 16 CASSLGGGLGGQPQHF TGTGCCAGCAGCCTGGGCGGCGGGTTGGGGGGACAGCCCCAGCATTTT
few TRBJ2-1 TRBV4-1 TRBD2 12 CASSQDGGGEFF TGCGCCAGCAGCCAAGACGGGGGGGGAGAGTTCTTC